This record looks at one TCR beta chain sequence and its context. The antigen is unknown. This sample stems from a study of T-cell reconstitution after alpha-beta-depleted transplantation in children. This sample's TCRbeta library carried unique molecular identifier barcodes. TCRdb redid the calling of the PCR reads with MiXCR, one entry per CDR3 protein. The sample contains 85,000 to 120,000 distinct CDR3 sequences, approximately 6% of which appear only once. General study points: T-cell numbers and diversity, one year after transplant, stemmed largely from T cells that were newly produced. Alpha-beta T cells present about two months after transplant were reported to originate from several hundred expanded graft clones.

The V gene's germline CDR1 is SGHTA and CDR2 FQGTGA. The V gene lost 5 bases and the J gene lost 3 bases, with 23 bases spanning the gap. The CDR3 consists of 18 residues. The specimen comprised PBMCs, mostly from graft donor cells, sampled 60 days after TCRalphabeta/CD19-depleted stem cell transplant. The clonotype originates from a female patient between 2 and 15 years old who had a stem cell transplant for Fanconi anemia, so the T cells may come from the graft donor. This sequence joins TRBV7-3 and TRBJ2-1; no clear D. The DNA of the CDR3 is TGTGCCAGCAGCCCTGACTCTAGAACCTCCAAAAACTACAATGAGCAGTTCTTC. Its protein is CASSPDSRTSKNYNEQFF.